The clone carrying this T cell receptor (beta chain) has only a few counts. The data are from a study of beta chain features in type 1 diabetes. About the research overall: Investigators examined 107,917,701 sorted cells across all samples.

As every portion of the isolated RNA was reverse transcribed, the sequencing read expressed TCRB transcripts. Using immunoSEQ multiplex PCR, the repertoire was profiled, and TCRdb retains in-frame clones only, with some absent. The sample carries some 150,000 clones, around 8.7% recorded once. Trimming took 5 bases from V and 0 from J, leaving 11 bases between them. CDR1 and CDR2 (germline): SGHAT, FQNNGV. This CDR3 region has 15 residues. The chain employs TRBV11-2 and TRBJ2-1; TRBD1 might be the D (5 bases). Input material: central memory CD4+ T cells from blood. This TCR was recovered from a young man in good health. In DNA, the CDR3 is TGTGCCAGCAGCCCCCGGACAAGCTCCTACAATGAGCAGTTCTTC. The encoded protein is CASSPRTSSYNEQFF.